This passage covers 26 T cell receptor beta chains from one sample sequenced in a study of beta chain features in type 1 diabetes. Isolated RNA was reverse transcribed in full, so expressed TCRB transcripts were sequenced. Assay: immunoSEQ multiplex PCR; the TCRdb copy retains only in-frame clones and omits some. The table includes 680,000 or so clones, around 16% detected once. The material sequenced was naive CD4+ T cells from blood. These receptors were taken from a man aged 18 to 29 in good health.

The CDR3, as DNA: TGTGCCAGCAGTTTAAAAAGGGGTGAGCAGTTCTTC. Its protein product is CASSLKRGEQFF. The chain joins TRBV27 to TRBJ2-1; D is possibly TRBD1 (5 bases). Germline V gene sequence: CDR1 MNHEY, CDR2 SMNVEV (reference sequence). This CDR3 comprises 12 residues. V shed 2 bases and J shed 9 bases, with 8 bases lying between them.

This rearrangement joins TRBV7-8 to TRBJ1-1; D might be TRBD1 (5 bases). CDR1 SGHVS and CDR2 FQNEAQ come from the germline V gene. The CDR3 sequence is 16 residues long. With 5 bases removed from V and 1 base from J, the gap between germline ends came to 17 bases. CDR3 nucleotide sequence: TGTGCCAGCAGCCTGCGGCGAAAGGGGCAGAACACTGAAGCTTTCTTT. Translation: CASSLRRKGQNTEAFF.

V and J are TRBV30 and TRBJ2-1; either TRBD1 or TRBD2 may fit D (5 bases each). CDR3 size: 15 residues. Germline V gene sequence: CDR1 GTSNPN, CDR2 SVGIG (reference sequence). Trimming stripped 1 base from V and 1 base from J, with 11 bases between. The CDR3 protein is CAWSGGRNSYNEQFF. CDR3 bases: TGTGCCTGGAGTGGGGGACGGAATTCCTACAATGAGCAGTTCTTC.

This chain's CDR3 is CASSRLGGNTEAFF. The CDR3 bases are TGCGCCAGCAGCCGATTGGGAGGAAACACTGAAGCTTTCTTT. The chain has TRBV5-1 and TRBJ1-1; D ambiguous. Trimming stripped 4 bases from V and 2 bases from J, with 12 bases between. Germline CDR1 reads SGHRS; CDR2 reads YFSETQ. The CDR3 consists of 14 residues.

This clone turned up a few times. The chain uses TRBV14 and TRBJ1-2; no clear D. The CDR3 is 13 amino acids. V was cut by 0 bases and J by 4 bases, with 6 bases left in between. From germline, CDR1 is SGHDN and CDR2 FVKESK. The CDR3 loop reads CASSQERVYGYTF. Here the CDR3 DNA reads TGTGCCAGCAGCCAAGAAAGGGTCTATGGCTACACCTTC.

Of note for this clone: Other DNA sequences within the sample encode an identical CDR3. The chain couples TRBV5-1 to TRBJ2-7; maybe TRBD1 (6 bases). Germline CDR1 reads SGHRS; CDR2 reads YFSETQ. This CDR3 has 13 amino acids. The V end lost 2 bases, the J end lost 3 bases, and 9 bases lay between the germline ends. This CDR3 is CASSLRTDYEQYF. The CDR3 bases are TGCGCCAGCAGCTTAAGGACAGACTACGAGCAGTACTTC.

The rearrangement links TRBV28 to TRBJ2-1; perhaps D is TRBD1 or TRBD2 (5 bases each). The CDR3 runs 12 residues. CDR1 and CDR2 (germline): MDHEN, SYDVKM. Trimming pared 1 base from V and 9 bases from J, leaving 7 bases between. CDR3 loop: CASSLLGVEQFF. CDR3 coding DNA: TGTGCCAGCAGTTTATTGGGGGTTGAGCAGTTCTTC.

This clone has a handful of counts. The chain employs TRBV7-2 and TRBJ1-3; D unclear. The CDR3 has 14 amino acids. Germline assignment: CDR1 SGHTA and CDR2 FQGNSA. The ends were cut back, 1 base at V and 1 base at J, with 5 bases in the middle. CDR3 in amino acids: CASSLVGSGNTIYF. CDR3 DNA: TGTGCCAGCAGCTTAGTGGGTTCTGGAAACACCATATATTTT.

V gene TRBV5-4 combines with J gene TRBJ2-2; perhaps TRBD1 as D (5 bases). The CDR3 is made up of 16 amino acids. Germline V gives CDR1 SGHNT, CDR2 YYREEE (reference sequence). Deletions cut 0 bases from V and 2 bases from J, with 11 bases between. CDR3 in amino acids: CASSLVRALNTGELFF. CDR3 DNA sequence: TGTGCCAGCAGCTTGGTCAGGGCTCTTAACACCGGGGAGCTGTTTTTT.

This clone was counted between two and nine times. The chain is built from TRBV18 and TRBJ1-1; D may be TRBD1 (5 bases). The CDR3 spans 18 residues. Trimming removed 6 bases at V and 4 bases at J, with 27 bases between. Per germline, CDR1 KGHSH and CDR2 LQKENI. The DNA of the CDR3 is TGTGCCAGCTCCCTCAGGCAGCTGCAGGGTGTGGGTCGCACTGAAGCTTTCTTT. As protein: CASSLRQLQGVGRTEAFF.

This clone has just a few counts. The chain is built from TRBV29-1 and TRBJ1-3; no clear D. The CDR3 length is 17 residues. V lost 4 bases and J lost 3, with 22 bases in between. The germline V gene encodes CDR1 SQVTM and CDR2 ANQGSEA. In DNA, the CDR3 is TGCAGCGTTGCACCCCGAACAGTCCTCTCTGGTGGAAACACCATATATTTT. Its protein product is CSVAPRTVLSGGNTIYF.

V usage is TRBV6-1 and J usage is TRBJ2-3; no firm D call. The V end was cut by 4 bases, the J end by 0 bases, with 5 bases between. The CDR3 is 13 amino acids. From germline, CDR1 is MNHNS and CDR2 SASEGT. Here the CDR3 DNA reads TGTGCCAGCAGTGTTGGGAGCACAGATACGCAGTATTTT. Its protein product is CASSVGSTDTQYF.

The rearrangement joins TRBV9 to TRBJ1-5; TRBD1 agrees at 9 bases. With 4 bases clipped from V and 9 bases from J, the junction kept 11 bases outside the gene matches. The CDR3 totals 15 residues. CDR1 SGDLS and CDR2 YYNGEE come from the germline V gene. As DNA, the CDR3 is TGTGCCAGCAGCCCCGAGGGGACAGGGTGGTGGCCCCAGCATTTT. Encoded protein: CASSPEGTGWWPQHF.

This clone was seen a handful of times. CDR3 region: CASSLRGQANLGYEQYF. The CDR3 region has the DNA TGTGCCAGCAGCTTAAGGGGACAGGCAAATCTGGGCTACGAGCAGTACTTC. The chain joins TRBV7-9 to TRBJ2-7, with TRBD1 matching 8 bases. The CDR3 is 17 residues long. Germline V gene lookup returns CDR1 SEHNR and CDR2 FQNEAQ (reference sequence). V gave up 2 bases and J gave up 3 bases; unmatched junction bases: 12.

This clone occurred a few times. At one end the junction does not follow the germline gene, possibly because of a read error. The CDR3 loop reads CAISRSESEQLF. The DNA of the CDR3 is TGTGCCATCAGTCGGTCGGAGAGTGAGCAGCTCTTC. The gene calls are TRBV10-3 and TRBJ2-1; D gene ambiguous. The CDR3 length is 12 residues. Germline-derived CDR1 and CDR2 are ENHRY and SYGVKD.

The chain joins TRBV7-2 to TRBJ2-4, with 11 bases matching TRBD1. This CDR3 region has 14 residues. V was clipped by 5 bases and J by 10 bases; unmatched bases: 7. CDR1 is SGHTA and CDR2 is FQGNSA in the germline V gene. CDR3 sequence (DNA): TGTGCCAGCAGCCCGGGACAGGGGGGCCTAATTCAGTACTTC. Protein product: CASSPGQGGLIQYF.

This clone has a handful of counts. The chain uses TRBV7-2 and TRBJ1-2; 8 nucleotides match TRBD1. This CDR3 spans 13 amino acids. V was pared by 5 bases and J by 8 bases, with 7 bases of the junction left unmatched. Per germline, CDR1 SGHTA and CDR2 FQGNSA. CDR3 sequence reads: CASSPGQVRGYTF. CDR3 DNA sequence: TGTGCCAGCAGCCCGGGACAGGTGAGGGGCTACACCTTC.

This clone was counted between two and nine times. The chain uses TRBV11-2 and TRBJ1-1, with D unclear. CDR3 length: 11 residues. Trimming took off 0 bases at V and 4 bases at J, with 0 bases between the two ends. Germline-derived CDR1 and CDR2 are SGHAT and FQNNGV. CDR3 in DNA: TGTGCCAGCAGCTTAGACACTGAAGCTTTCTTT. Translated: CASSLDTEAFF. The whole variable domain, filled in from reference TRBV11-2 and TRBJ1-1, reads EAGVAQSPRYKIIEKRQSVAFWCNPISGHATLYWYQQILGQGPKLLIQFQNNGVVDDSQLPKDRFSAERLKGVDSTLKIQPAKLEDSAVYLCASSLDTEAFFGQGTRLTVV.

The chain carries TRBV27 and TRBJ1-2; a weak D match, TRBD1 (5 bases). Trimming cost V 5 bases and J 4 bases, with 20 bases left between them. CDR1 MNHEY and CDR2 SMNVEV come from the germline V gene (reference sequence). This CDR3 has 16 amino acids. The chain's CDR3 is CASSSGGTPGAYGYTF. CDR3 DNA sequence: TGTGCCAGCAGTAGCGGCGGGACCCCCGGGGCCTATGGCTACACCTTC.

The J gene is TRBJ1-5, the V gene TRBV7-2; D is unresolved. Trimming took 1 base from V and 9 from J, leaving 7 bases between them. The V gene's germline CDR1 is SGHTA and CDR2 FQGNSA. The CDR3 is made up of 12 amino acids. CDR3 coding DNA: TGTGCCAGCAGCTTAGTGGGGAGGCCCCAGCATTTT. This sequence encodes CASSLVGRPQHF.

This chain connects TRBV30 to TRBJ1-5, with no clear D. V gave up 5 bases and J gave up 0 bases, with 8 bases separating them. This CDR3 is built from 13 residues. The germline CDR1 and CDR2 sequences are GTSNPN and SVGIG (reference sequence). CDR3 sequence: CAWGRNSNQPQHF. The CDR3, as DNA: TGTGCCTGGGGCAGGAATAGCAATCAGCCCCAGCATTTT.

This CDR3 reads CASSLGPTDTQYF. CDR3 DNA: TGTGCCAGCAGCTTGGGCCCCACAGATACGCAGTATTTT. The chain carries TRBV5-6 and TRBJ2-3, with D uncertain. The germline V gene encodes CDR1 SGHDT and CDR2 YYEEEE. V lost 0 bases and J 2 bases, leaving 4 bases between the germline ends. The CDR3 is made up of 13 amino acids.

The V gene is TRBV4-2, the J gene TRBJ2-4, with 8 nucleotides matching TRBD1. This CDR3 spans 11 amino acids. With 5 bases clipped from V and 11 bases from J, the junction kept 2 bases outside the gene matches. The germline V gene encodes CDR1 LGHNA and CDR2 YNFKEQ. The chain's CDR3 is CASSLTGVQYF. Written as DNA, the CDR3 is TGTGCCAGCAGCTTGACAGGGGTTCAGTACTTC.

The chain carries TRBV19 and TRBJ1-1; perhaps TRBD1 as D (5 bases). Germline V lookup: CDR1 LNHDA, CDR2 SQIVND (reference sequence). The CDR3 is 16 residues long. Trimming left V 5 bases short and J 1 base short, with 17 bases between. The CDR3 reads CASSPYPQTENTEAFF. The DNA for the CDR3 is TGTGCCAGTAGTCCTTACCCCCAGACAGAGAACACTGAAGCTTTCTTT.

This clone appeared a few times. CDR3 loop: CASSVGGWRAAGELFF. CDR3 coding DNA: TGTGCCAGCAGCGTAGGAGGGTGGCGGGCGGCCGGGGAGCTGTTTTTT. This chain connects TRBV9 to TRBJ2-2; the D gene is possibly TRBD2 (5 bases). V was shortened by 0 bases and J by 6 bases, with 15 bases between the two germline ends. Germline loops: CDR1 SGDLS, CDR2 YYNGEE. This CDR3 comprises 16 residues.

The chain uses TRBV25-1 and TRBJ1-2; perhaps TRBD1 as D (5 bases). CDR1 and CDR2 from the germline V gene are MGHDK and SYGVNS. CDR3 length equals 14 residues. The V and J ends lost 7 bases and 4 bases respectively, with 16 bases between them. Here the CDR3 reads CASNPSGTAYGYTF. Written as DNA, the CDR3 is TGTGCCAGCAATCCTTCCGGGACGGCCTATGGCTACACCTTC.